This T cell receptor beta chain was sequenced for a study of blood T cell repertoires in COVID-19. There are 15 residues in the CDR3. Trimming left V 7 bases short and J 2 bases short, with 15 bases between. Germline CDR1 reads SGHTS; CDR2 reads YDEGEE. Only in-frame clones appear in the TCRdb table, and some are missing; sequencing was by immunoSEQ multiplex PCR. The sample includes about 240,000 clones, roughly 82% of them seen just once. The material sequenced was peripheral blood. This sequence was found in a woman in her 70s with acute or convalescent COVID-19. The chain couples TRBV5-8 to TRBJ2-2, with D unclear. CDR3 nucleotides: TGTGCCAGCGAGGTGTGGTTGGCAAACACCGGGGAGCTGTTTTTT. Protein sequence: CASEVWLANTGELFF.